Sequencing of this T cell receptor (beta chain) was carried out in a study of lymphopenia after photon versus proton radiotherapy (dated by TCRdb to about 2019). About the investigation overall: The study compared the immunological effects of photon versus proton radiation therapy in patients with gastrointestinal tumors who developed high-grade lymphopenia. The goal of the study was to describe how the two radiation modalities differ in their effects on the immune system. The cohort included roughly 18 patients with gastrointestinal tumors who developed lymphopenia after receiving either photon or proton therapy.

Notes on this clone: The target of this receptor is not known. The input lacks base qualities; no much larger clone sits a single base away.

Here is what the overall study found, with its caveats: The survival association was assessed only in patients who died, and the authors presented better survival with proton therapy as a possibility rather than a demonstrated result. Across the cohort, among patients who died, a greater drop in TCR diversity after the nadir was inversely correlated with overall survival time. Proton-treated patients stayed relatively stable during treatment, while photon-treated patients lost naive T cells and TCR diversity and gained effector/memory populations. After the lymphocyte count nadir, photon-treated repertoires showed oligoclonal expansion, especially of CD8+ Temra cells, which drove the drop in diversity.

Trimming removed 6 bases from V and 1 base from J, leaving 9 bases between the germline ends. Based on the germline V gene, the CDR1 and CDR2 sequences are MNHEY and SVGAGI. There are 13 amino acids in the CDR3, from cysteine to phenylalanine inclusive. Only CDR3 DNA is held: 39 bases, read in frame from base 1. The method behind the library was the immunoSEQ multiplex PCR assay. T cell repertoires were profiled by deep sequencing of rearranged TCR beta loci, alongside multiparametric flow cytometry. TCRdb limited this immuneACCESS table to in-frame rearrangements with V and J called. A share of clones is missing; checked studies link under half to unresolved V genes, and the rest is unexplained. The sample table records 65,000 to 70,000 clones; about nine tenths of these occur just once. The ten largest clones represent around 2.6% of the sample.

Recombination joined TRBV6-5 with TRBJ1-1, with TRBD1 perhaps the D gene, on 5 matching bases. This clonotype was obtained from a woman between 65 and 79 years old with pancreatic cancer. This specimen was peripheral blood, taken from a patient treated with photon-based radiotherapy. The CDR3: CASRDKGNTEAFF. The DNA reads as follows: TGTGCCAGCAGGGACAAGGGGAACACTGAAGCTTTCTTT.